A single TCR beta chain is shown here with its context. The antigen it binds to is not known. No base quality values were provided; no much bigger clone lies one nucleotide off. This specimen belongs to a study of OX40 agonist ivuxolimab in advanced cancers. About the study as a whole: The costimulatory receptor OX40 (CD134) was targeted by ivuxolimab, a fully human IgG2 agonistic monoclonal antibody. Intravenous ivuxolimab was administered to patients every 2 weeks at six dose levels: 0.01, 0.1, 0.3, 1.5, 3 and 10 mg/kg. Among the approximately 54 dose-escalation patients, around 20 had hepatocellular carcinoma, some 15 melanoma, 9 renal cell carcinoma and 9 head and neck cancer. A male proportion of roughly 80% and a mean age of 60 years, ranging from 23 to 79, were recorded for the dose-escalation cohort. Patients were allowed to have had prior anti-PD-1, anti-PD-L1 or anti-CTLA-4 therapy, and approximately 37% of the dose-escalation patients had been treated with checkpoint inhibitors. Three dose-escalation patients achieved partial responses, one with hepatocellular carcinoma and two with cutaneous melanoma. The point of sequencing TCRbeta in the periphery was to test whether ivuxolimab changed TCR sequence diversity and drove clonal T-cell expansion. The monotherapy dose-escalation portion (N of about 50 patients) of the phase I ivuxolimab trial is reported in the paper. Study-level results and caveats: Antigen specificity was not determined for the clonally expanded peripheral T cells. In the 0.1-3.0 mg/kg groups, partial responders were among the patients with the lowest normalized peripheral clonal expansion, particularly in CD8+ T cells. After ivuxolimab, more expanded clones were found on average in CD8+ T cells than in CD4+ T cells. At doses from 0.1 to 3.0 mg/kg, clonal expansion was seen in both CD4+ and CD8+ blood T cells between baseline and week 6. Low levels of normalized T-cell clonal expansion were also seen in some patients who did not respond.

The trial excluded patients who had a history of autoimmune disease or were on systemic immunosuppression. Peripheral blood for TCR sequencing was collected from all dose cohorts at baseline, on cycle 4 day 1, and on cycle 7 day 1. Samples were obtained from an open-label, multicenter, first-in-human phase I dose-escalation trial of ivuxolimab. Adults with locally advanced or metastatic melanoma, renal cell carcinoma, hepatocellular carcinoma or head and neck squamous cell carcinoma were enrolled in the trial. Before TCR sequencing, CD4+ and CD8+ T cells were separately sorted from peripheral blood. The CDR3 runs 14 amino acids, cysteine and phenylalanine included. Solely the CDR3 DNA is kept, with 42 bases framed from the first base. V is clipped by 4 bases and J by 1 base, and the sequence between their germline boundaries is 10 bases long. According to the germline V gene, CDR1 reads SGHRS and CDR2 reads YFSETQ.

Genomic DNA was isolated from the sorted cells so that the TCRbeta CDR3 region could be sequenced. TCRbeta CDR3 regions were sequenced using the immunoSEQ Assay. TCRdb holds this immuneACCESS table with in-frame rearrangements only. Some clones are missing; in checked studies, unresolved V genes explain under half, and the rest has no known cause. Recorded for this sample are about 89,000 clones; around 90% of them occurred a single time. 0.6% to 0.75% of the sample lies in the top ten. The receptor comes from an adult with an advanced solid tumor such as melanoma, head and neck, liver or kidney cancer. The sequence is built from TRBV5-1 and TRBJ2-3; a weak D assignment points to TRBD1 (5 bases agree). The sample here was CD4+ or CD8+ T cells sorted from blood, taken in a trial of the OX40 agonist ivuxolimab. The sequenced DNA: TGCGCCAGCAGCCCAGGGTGGGGCACAGATACGCAGTATTTT. This yields the protein CASSPGWGTDTQYF.